This TCR beta chain derives from a study of T-cell reconstitution after alpha-beta-depleted transplantation in children. Study results and limitations: At around two months after transplant, the alpha-beta T cells were reportedly derived from several hundred expanded clones that came from non-depleted graft cells. By one year post-transplant, T-cell counts and diversity largely arose from T cells that were newly produced. Certain patients had high TCRbeta diversity at day 60, and it came from recipient T cells and thymic progenitors that survived.

Construction of the TCRbeta library involved unique molecular identifiers. TCRdb independently ran MiXCR on the PCR reads; one entry per CDR3 protein. The sample consists of about 580,000 distinct CDR3 sequences, 27% of them appearing once. The CDR3 is 15 residues long. Per the germline V gene, CDR1 is MNHEY and CDR2 is SVGAGI. The V segment lost 0 bases and the J segment 1 base; nucleotides outside the gene matches: 2. As regards this clonotype: What it recognizes is unknown.

This sample comprised PBMCs, obtained before TCRalphabeta/CD19-depleted stem cell transplant. The V call is TRBV6-5, the J call TRBJ1-1, with TRBD1 matching 7 bases. The receptor was isolated from a boy younger than two with Wiskott-Aldrich syndrome, due to receive a stem cell transplant. CDR3 sequence (DNA): TGTGCCAGCAGTTACTCGCCAGGGGGGAACACTGAAGCTTTCTTT. Translated: CASSYSPGGNTEAFF.